A single sample is the source of the 20 T cell receptor beta chains below, sequenced in a study of identical twins (dated by TCRdb to the mid-2010s). Library generation was performed with 5' RACE. Sequencing took place on an Illumina HiSeq 2000. The raw public reads went through TCRdb reprocessing: fastp at Q25, MiXCR clone calling, in-frame beta chains kept. Each record represents a unique CDR3 protein, reported with the most common genes and DNA among its rows. The sample table lists under 400,000 distinct CDR3 sequences, roughly 10% of them with a count of one. The leading ten clones occupy under 10% of the sample. Specimen: naive T cells sorted from blood. In light of the paper, this sample's cell subset or site label describes: cells isolated with a human naive T-cell isolation kit. The source is a woman between 45 and 60 years old in good health.

The table lists this clonotype with many counts. V is TRBV5-1 and J is TRBJ2-5; 7 bases are a match to TRBD1. The CDR3 is made up of 14 amino acids. The V gene's germline CDR1 is SGHRS and CDR2 YFSETQ. Trimming cost V 7 bases and J 2 bases; bases outside gene matches: 8. The CDR3 DNA is TGCGCCAGCCAGGGGGTGAAAGGGCAAGAGACCCAGTACTTC. This translates into CASQGVKGQETQYF.

This clonotype was seen at least ten times. The chain combines TRBV5-1 with TRBJ2-2; D possibly corresponds to TRBD1 (6 bases). CDR3 length: 14 residues. Trimming took 6 bases from V and 4 from J, leaving 13 bases between them. The germline V gene encodes CDR1 SGHRS and CDR2 YFSETQ. This chain's CDR3 is CASTRTVGTGELFF. CDR3 bases: TGCGCCAGCACGAGGACAGTGGGCACCGGGGAGCTGTTTTTT.

This clonotype was detected once. The CDR3 spells CASSLRRPDTQYF. Here the CDR3 DNA reads TGTGCCAGCTCCCTCCGGCGGCCAGATACGCAGTATTTT. The rearrangement joins TRBV18 to TRBJ2-3; D ambiguous. The CDR3 covers 13 residues. V was trimmed by 6 bases and J by 4 bases, leaving 11 bases between them. The germline CDR1 and CDR2 sequences are KGHSH and LQKENI.

This clonotype has more than one count but fewer than ten. The J gene is TRBJ1-6, the V gene TRBV12-3 or TRBV12-4; D unclear. Deletions cut 2 bases from V and 7 bases from J, with 9 bases between. The CDR3 covers 14 residues. The CDR3 DNA reads as TGTGCCAGCAGTTTAAAGGGTCGGAATTCACCCCTCCACTTT. This encodes CASSLKGRNSPLHF.

The gene calls are TRBV6-5 and TRBJ1-2; 7 bases are shared with TRBD1. The germline gives CDR1 MNHEY, CDR2 SVGAGI. Trimming took 6 bases from V and 1 from J; bases not matched to a gene: 8. This CDR3 comprises 15 residues. CDR3 bases: TGTGCCAGCAGAGCCACGACAGGGATTAACTATGGCTACACCTTC. Translating gives CASRATTGINYGYTF.

This clonotype was counted only a few times. The gene calls are TRBV12-3 or TRBV12-4 and TRBJ2-5; 10 bases fit TRBD2. Germline trimming cut 7 bases from V and 5 bases from J; bases unmatched to any gene: 10. The CDR3 is 15 amino acids. CDR3 protein: CASNLLAGEGETQYF. CDR3 bases: TGTGCCAGCAATCTGCTAGCGGGAGAGGGGGAGACCCAGTACTTC.

About this clonotype: This may stem from a read error, because a much larger clone lies one nucleotide away. CDR3 sequence: CASSYRGATSGANVLTF. The DNA for the CDR3 is TGTGCCAGCAGTTACCGGGGGGCAACCTCTGGGGCCAACGTCCTGACTTTC. The chain combines TRBV6-5 with TRBJ2-6; D possibly corresponds to TRBD2 (7 bases). In germline, CDR1 is MNHEY, CDR2 SVGAGI. CDR3 size: 17 residues. V lost 2 bases and J lost 0, with 11 bases in between.

This clonotype was detected a few times. The chain employs TRBV27 and TRBJ1-6; D unresolved. The CDR3 consists of 13 residues. Trimming shortened V by 5 bases and J by 9 bases, and 11 bases separated the two germline ends. Germline V lookup: CDR1 MNHEY, CDR2 SMNVEV (reference sequence). CDR3 region: CASSRTTSSPLHF. CDR3 nucleotide sequence: TGTGCCAGCAGTAGGACCACAAGTTCACCCCTCCACTTT.

This clonotype occurred many times. This CDR3 is CASSRRTTDTQYF. The CDR3 DNA sequence: TGTGCCAGCAGTCGGCGAACCACAGATACGCAGTATTTT. This chain links TRBV12-3 or TRBV12-4 with TRBJ2-3; D gene uncertain. The V end was cut by 5 bases, the J end by 2 bases, with 8 bases between. CDR3 length equals 13 residues.

V gene TRBV20-1 combines with J gene TRBJ2-3; 9 bases match TRBD2. The germline CDR1 and CDR2 sequences are DFQATT and SNEGSKA (reference sequence). There are 15 residues in the CDR3. V gave up 3 bases and J gave up 4 bases; unmatched junction bases: 8. The DNA for the CDR3 is TGCAGTGCTAGCCCCCCAGGGACTAGCCCAGATACGCAGTATTTT. Translating gives CSASPPGTSPDTQYF.

The gene calls are TRBV20-1 and TRBJ2-3; D might be TRBD2 (5 bases). Per the germline V gene, CDR1 is DFQATT and CDR2 is SNEGSKA (reference sequence). The V gene lost 4 bases and the J gene lost 0 bases, with 14 bases spanning the gap. The CDR3 is made up of 15 amino acids. The CDR3 coding sequence is TGCAGTGCTACTAAGCGGATCTCTAGCACAGATACGCAGTATTTT. Protein product: CSATKRISSTDTQYF.

The genes are TRBV20-1 and TRBJ2-7, with D possibly matching TRBD1 (6 bases). The length of the CDR3 is 15 residues. The germline V gene has CDR1 DFQATT and CDR2 SNEGSKA (reference sequence). Trimming removed 2 bases at V and 3 bases at J, with 17 bases between. CDR3: CSARPGRGTIYEQYF. For the CDR3, the DNA is TGCAGTGCTAGACCGGGCAGGGGAACGATCTACGAGCAGTACTTC.

The sample holds a few counts of this clonotype. The V call is TRBV5-1, the J call TRBJ2-2; D might be TRBD2 (6 bases). Germline CDR1 reads SGHRS; CDR2 reads YFSETQ. V gave up 6 bases and J gave up 5 bases, with 17 bases separating them. This CDR3 has 15 residues. The CDR3 DNA is TGCGCCAGCAAATTTCAGGGCGCGGGAACCGGGGAGCTGTTTTTT. It encodes CASKFQGAGTGELFF.

The gene calls are TRBV25-1 and TRBJ2-4; no reliable D call. The germline CDR1 and CDR2 sequences are MGHDK and SYGVNS. The CDR3 totals 15 residues. V lost 1 base, J lost 0 bases, and 7 bases lay in between. CDR3 protein: CASSESNLAKNIQYF. The CDR3 DNA reads as TGTGCCAGCAGTGAATCCAATCTAGCCAAAAACATTCAGTACTTC.

Many counts were recorded for this clonotype. The CDR3 region is CASSWGTSEQFF. In DNA form, the CDR3 reads TGTGCCAGCAGCTGGGGGACCTCTGAGCAGTTCTTC. The gene calls are TRBV5-6 and TRBJ2-1; D possibly matches TRBD1 or TRBD2 (5 bases each). V shed 3 bases and J shed 9 bases, with 10 bases lying between them. CDR1 and CDR2 from the germline V gene are SGHDT and YYEEEE. The CDR3 runs to 12 residues. The whole variable domain, remainder taken from reference TRBV5-6 and TRBJ2-1, is DAGVTQSPTHLIKTRGQQVTLRCSPKSGHDTVSWYQQALGQGPQFIFQYYEEEERQRGNFPDRFSGHQFPNYSSELNVNALLLGDSALYLCASSWGTSEQFFGPGTRLTVL.

V is TRBV5-1 and J is TRBJ1-1; D may be TRBD1 (5 bases). V was trimmed by 2 bases and J by 1 base, leaving 9 bases between them. Germline V gene data show CDR1 as SGHRS and CDR2 as YFSETQ. This CDR3 is built from 14 residues. The CDR3 here is CASSFNDRNTEAFF. CDR3 coding DNA: TGCGCCAGCAGCTTCAACGACAGGAACACTGAAGCTTTCTTT.

The sample holds many counts of this clonotype. The chain links TRBV27 to TRBJ2-7; no clear D gene. Germline V gene lookup returns CDR1 MNHEY and CDR2 SMNVEV (reference sequence). This CDR3 contains 11 residues. V lost 5 bases to trimming and J lost 0 bases, with 2 bases between them. As DNA, the CDR3 is TGTGCCAGCAGTGTCTCCTACGAGCAGTACTTC. This codes for CASSVSYEQYF.

CDR3: CASSYSAGDGLGEQYV. For the CDR3, the DNA is TGTGCCAGCAGTTACTCTGCAGGGGACGGACTGGGGGAGCAGTACGTC. This chain connects TRBV6-2 or TRBV6-3 to TRBJ2-7, with D possibly being TRBD1 (6 bases). Trimming left V 0 bases short and J 7 bases short, with 19 bases between. This CDR3 contains 16 residues. The germline gives CDR1 MNHEY, CDR2 SVGEGT.

The V call is TRBV7-2, the J call TRBJ1-2; D is ambiguous. The CDR3 length is 11 residues. Trimming removed 5 bases at V and 7 bases at J, with 8 bases between. Germline lookup yields CDR1 SGHTA and CDR2 FQGNSA. The CDR3 here is CASSALAGYTF. The CDR3 coding sequence is TGTGCCAGCAGCGCCTTAGCTGGCTACACCTTC.

A few counts support this clonotype. The chain uses TRBV29-1 and TRBJ2-1; D perhaps matches TRBD1 (6 bases). V was trimmed by 5 bases and J by 9 bases, leaving 17 bases between them. CDR1 SQVTM and CDR2 ANQGSEA come from the germline V gene. This CDR3 has 13 residues. Here the CDR3 DNA reads TGCAGCGTTAGGTGGACAGTTTTCGGTGAGCAGTTCTTC. Its protein product is CSVRWTVFGEQFF.